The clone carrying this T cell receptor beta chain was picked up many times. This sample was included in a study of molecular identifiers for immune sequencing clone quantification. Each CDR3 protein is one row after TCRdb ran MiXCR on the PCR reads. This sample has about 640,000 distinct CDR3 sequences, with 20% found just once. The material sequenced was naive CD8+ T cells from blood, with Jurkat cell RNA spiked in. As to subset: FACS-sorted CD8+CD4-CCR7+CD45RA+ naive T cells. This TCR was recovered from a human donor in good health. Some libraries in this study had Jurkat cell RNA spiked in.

CDR3 sequence: CASSLVNRGQADTQYF. The CDR3 DNA is TGTGCCAGCAGCTTGGTGAACAGGGGGCAAGCAGATACGCAGTATTTT. V gene TRBV5-4 combines with J gene TRBJ2-3, with 9 bases that match TRBD1. The CDR3 extends over 16 amino acids. The trim removed 0 bases at V and 4 bases at J, leaving 6 bases unmatched. From germline, CDR1 is SGHNT and CDR2 YYREEE (reference sequence).